The rows below give T cell receptor beta chains drawn from one sample of a study of identical twins. Using its own MiXCR run on the 5' RACE reads, TCRdb lists one record per CDR3 protein. Seen here are fewer than 350,000 distinct CDR3 sequences, around 8.8% observed once, and the top ten hold less than 2.5%. These data also featured in a second study, about yellow fever vaccine responses in identical twins.

Sequencing was performed on memory (CD45RO+) T cells sorted from blood. These receptors all come from a woman younger than 35 in good health. Both conserved end residues are part of each CDR3. The order of the fields is D gene, V gene, J gene, CDR3 protein. The D gene is left open where the match is weak.

d_gene: NA; v_gene: TRBV6-1; j_gene: TRBJ2-1; CDR3aa: CASSAESSYNEQFF
d_gene: TRBD1; v_gene: TRBV12-3/TRBV12-4; j_gene: TRBJ1-5; CDR3aa: CASRGGQGNQPQHF
d_gene: NA; v_gene: TRBV7-2; j_gene: TRBJ1-2; CDR3aa: CASSSADRPYGYTF
d_gene: TRBD1; v_gene: TRBV24-1; j_gene: TRBJ1-5; CDR3aa: CATSRGTGGNQPQHF
d_gene: NA; v_gene: TRBV28; j_gene: TRBJ1-2; CDR3aa: CAMGPGLLCWNGYTF
d_gene: TRBD1; v_gene: TRBV18; j_gene: TRBJ2-5; CDR3aa: CASSPFQQGANQETQYF
d_gene: NA; v_gene: TRBV6-2/TRBV6-3; j_gene: TRBJ2-7; CDR3aa: CASSQYIYEQYF
d_gene: NA; v_gene: TRBV20-1; j_gene: TRBJ2-2; CDR3aa: CSAKTTFGGTGELFF
d_gene: TRBD2; v_gene: TRBV2; j_gene: TRBJ2-4; CDR3aa: CASMGGGKNIQYF
d_gene: TRBD2; v_gene: TRBV20-1; j_gene: TRBJ2-5; CDR3aa: CSAELAGGRETQYF
d_gene: TRBD2; v_gene: TRBV12-3/TRBV12-4; j_gene: TRBJ2-3; CDR3aa: CASTLGTSGGDTQYF
d_gene: TRBD1; v_gene: TRBV7-9; j_gene: TRBJ1-1; CDR3aa: CASSYWTGAGHEAFF
d_gene: NA; v_gene: TRBV9; j_gene: TRBJ2-1; CDR3aa: CASGPTSYNEQFF
d_gene: TRBD1; v_gene: TRBV5-1; j_gene: TRBJ1-6; CDR3aa: CASRLTGTNSPLHF
d_gene: NA; v_gene: TRBV20-1; j_gene: TRBJ1-2; CDR3aa: CSARRSNPYGYTF
d_gene: NA; v_gene: TRBV12-5; j_gene: TRBJ1-5; CDR3aa: CASGPGGAGVQPQHF
d_gene: NA; v_gene: TRBV6-1; j_gene: TRBJ2-4; CDR3aa: CASSRAQTAPSKNIQYF
d_gene: NA; v_gene: TRBV15; j_gene: TRBJ1-4; CDR3aa: CATSRAKETNEKLFF
d_gene: NA; v_gene: TRBV7-2; j_gene: TRBJ2-2; CDR3aa: CASSLDYTGELFF
d_gene: NA; v_gene: TRBV18; j_gene: TRBJ2-7; CDR3aa: CASSPPANLPYEQYF
d_gene: NA; v_gene: TRBV10-3; j_gene: TRBJ2-3; CDR3aa: CAISGPSSVTQYF
d_gene: TRBD1; v_gene: TRBV10-3; j_gene: TRBJ1-1; CDR3aa: CAITPTGSNTEAFF